A selection of T cell receptor beta chains follows, all from one sample in a study of CD8+CD57+ T cells in acquired aplastic anemia. A single record per CDR3 protein comes from TCRdb applying MiXCR to the reads. The repertoire holds approximately 200,000 distinct CDR3 sequences, with about half as singletons. Sequenced input: sorted CD4+, CD8+, or CD8+CD57+ T cells (not recorded which) from PBMCs. The receptors stem from a human donor in good health, serving as a control. The conserved cysteine and the conserved F or W are not part of the CDR3 here.

CDR3: ASRGTSGGAYEQY
V: TRBV2

CDR3: ASSLWGADSPLH
V: TRBV5-4

CDR3: ASSYGQGRIAEAF
V: TRBV7-2

CDR3: ASSLASDGTYEQY
V: TRBV7-8

CDR3: ASSLGQGARPYEQY
V: TRBV4-2

CDR3: SVEDDRAPRYEQF
V: TRBV29-1

CDR3: ASSLAPGGRGYT
V: TRBV7-8

CDR3: AISPQGAREAQY
V: TRBV10-3

CDR3: AIKDRQGADEQY
V: TRBV10-3

CDR3: ASSVDGLAGNYGYT
V: TRBV7-9

CDR3: ASSEVGGHRGYNEQF
V: TRBV10-2

CDR3: ASSYNQGANYGYT
V: TRBV6-5

CDR3: SAKVAGGNQPQH
V: TRBV20-1

CDR3: AISELGGGGEQY
V: TRBV10-3

CDR3: ASSLGMVGYEQF
V: TRBV12-3/TRBV12-4

CDR3: ATSSHGGTGELF
V: TRBV15

CDR3: ASSIEVVASGGYNEQF
V: TRBV19

CDR3: ASSRAGNSPLH
V: TRBV5-1

CDR3: SASGPLGTQY
V: TRBV20-1

CDR3: ASSRGRTLLAKNIQY
V: TRBV19

CDR3: SARRLAGATDTQY
V: TRBV20-1

CDR3: ASKDNPNTEAF
V: TRBV7-3

CDR3: ASSSGQSEADTQY
V: TRBV11-2

CDR3: ASSPQGALNQPQH
V: TRBV7-2

CDR3: ASSPSFRSLNTEAF
V: TRBV18

CDR3: ASSLESSLNTEAF
V: TRBV2

CDR3: ASSAGPRGGYDTEAF
V: TRBV9

CDR3: ASRSTDTFGEAF
V: TRBV19

CDR3: ASSPGQDYGELF
V: TRBV7-6

CDR3: ASSERVGEKLF
V: TRBV12-3/TRBV12-4

CDR3: ASSRQGANEQF
V: TRBV5-1

CDR3: ASSSQGADTQY
V: TRBV7-9

CDR3: ASMGTGGYEQF
V: TRBV7-2

CDR3: ASSLTGGSYNEQF
V: TRBV5-1

CDR3: ATSRRGADGYT
V: TRBV7-2

CDR3: ASTPQGAYGYT
V: TRBV7-9

CDR3: ASSVASGGSNEQF
V: TRBV9

CDR3: ASSPRRQLAGVSYNEQF
V: TRBV7-2

CDR3: AISEYGSRSYT
V: TRBV10-3

CDR3: ASRRYGQEVYEQY
V: TRBV6-2/TRBV6-3

CDR3: ASSLGRTGRPDEQY
V: TRBV12-3/TRBV12-4

CDR3: ASSTRTRETQY
V: TRBV7-9

CDR3: ASSLDFPGFTDTQY
V: TRBV7-8